This T cell receptor beta chain comes out of a study of tumor-infiltrating lymphocytes in localized non-small cell lung cancer. J was trimmed by 5 bases and V by 2 bases; bases with no gene match: 7. Germline CDR1 reads MNHEY; CDR2 reads SMNVEV (reference sequence). The CDR3 sequence is 15 residues long. Repertoires were generated with immunoSEQ multiplex PCR, while TCRdb's copy carries only in-frame clones and drops some. Counted here are 10,000 or so clones, approximately 75% occurring once; the ten biggest clones make up about 15%. By share of the sample, this clone is medium-sized (0.01 to 0.1%).

Input material: lung tumor tissue. This TCR came from a human donor with non-small cell lung cancer. The V gene is TRBV27, the J gene TRBJ2-7; 9 nucleotides match TRBD2. CDR3 loop: CASSLRGGGAHEQYF. CDR3 DNA sequence: TGTGCCAGCAGTTTACGAGGCGGGGGGGCCCACGAGCAGTACTTC.